The present TCR beta chain was sequenced within a study of shared clonotypes between healthy human individuals. As processed by the authors: Because ImmunoSEQ provided only junction sequences with no quality scores, the filtering differed. Profiled with immunoSEQ multiplex PCR; TCRdb holds only in-frame clones, not every one. V, J and clone size are those of that table, while D and trimming were read from the DNA. The data contain about 1.9 million clones, about 94% of them singletons. The naive CD8 population came from CD45RO-negative cells selected for CCR7, without terminally differentiated effector memory CD45RA+ cells. Within Nashville, Tennessee resided all donors, each a Caucasian adult. CDR1 and CDR2 from the germline V gene are SGHAT and FQNNGV. V lost 6 bases, J lost 1 base, and 16 bases lay in between. The CDR3 runs 17 residues.

The clonotype originates from a man younger than 30 in good health. Some clones in this sample may be carry-over from other donors' samples. V gene TRBV11-2 combines with J gene TRBJ2-6; D is perhaps TRBD1 or TRBD2 (6 bases each). The sequenced sample consisted of naive CD8+ T cells from PBMCs. CDR3 DNA: TGTGCCAGCAGACCCGGAGGGGGGAGATCTGGGGCCAACGTCCTGACTTTC. Amino acids: CASRPGGGRSGANVLTF.